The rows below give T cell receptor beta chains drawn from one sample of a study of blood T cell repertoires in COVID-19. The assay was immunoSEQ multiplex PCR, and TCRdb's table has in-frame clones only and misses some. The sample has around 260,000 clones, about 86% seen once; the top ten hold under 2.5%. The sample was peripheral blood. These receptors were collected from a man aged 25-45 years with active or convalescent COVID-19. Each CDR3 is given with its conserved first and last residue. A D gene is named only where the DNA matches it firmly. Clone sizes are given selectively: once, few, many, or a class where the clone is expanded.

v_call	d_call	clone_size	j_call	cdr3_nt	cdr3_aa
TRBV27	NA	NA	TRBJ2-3	TGTGCCAGCAGTTTATCGAGTTACGGGAAAGGTTATACGCAGTATTTT	CASSLSSYGKGYTQYF
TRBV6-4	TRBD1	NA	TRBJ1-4	TGTGCCAGCAGTGCCATAGACAGGGGAAATGAAAAACTGTTTTTT	CASSAIDRGNEKLFF
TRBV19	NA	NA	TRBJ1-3	TGTGCCAGCAGACCCTACGCAGACAATCCTGGAAACACCATATATTTT	CASRPYADNPGNTIYF
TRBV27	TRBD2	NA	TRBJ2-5	TGTGCCAGCAGTTTTCTGGCGGGGGGGCAAGAGACCCAGTACTTC	CASSFLAGGQETQYF
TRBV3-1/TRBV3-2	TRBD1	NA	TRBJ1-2	TGTGCCAGCAGCCAAGACGTAAGAGACAGGGGGCAGGGCTACACCTTC	CASSQDVRDRGQGYTF
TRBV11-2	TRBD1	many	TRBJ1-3	TGTGCCAGCAGCCAGGGACAGGGCCTCTCTGGAAACACCATATATTTT	CASSQGQGLSGNTIYF
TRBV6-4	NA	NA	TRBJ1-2	TGTGCCAGCAGTGACATTTACACCAACCTAGAGTATGGCTACACCTTC	CASSDIYTNLEYGYTF
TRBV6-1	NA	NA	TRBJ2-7	TGTGCCAGCAGTGAATCTTTTGGGCAGGGGTCGTACGAGCAGTACTTC	CASSESFGQGSYEQYF
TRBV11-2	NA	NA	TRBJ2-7	TGTGCCAGCAGCCTCCGGGATAGATTGGATGAGCAGTACTTC	CASSLRDRLDEQYF
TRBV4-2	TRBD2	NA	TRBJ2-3	TGTGCCAGCAGCCAAGTTTCCCGGGGGGTGGTCACAGATACGCAGTATTTT	CASSQVSRGVVTDTQYF
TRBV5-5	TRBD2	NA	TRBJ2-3	TGTGCCAGCAGCTTGGCCGGTAGCGGGGGACACACAGATACGCAGTATTTT	CASSLAGSGGHTDTQYF
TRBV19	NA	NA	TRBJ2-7	TGTGCCAGTAGGAAACAGGGTACCGACGAGCAGTACTTC	CASRKQGTDEQYF
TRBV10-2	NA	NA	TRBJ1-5	TGCGCCAGCAGTGAGTCTAATGTGGCCTCCCAGCATTTT	CASSESNVASQHF
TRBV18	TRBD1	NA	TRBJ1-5	TGTGCCAGCTCAGTCGCGACAGGGGCTGGGAATCAGCCCCAGCATTTT	CASSVATGAGNQPQHF
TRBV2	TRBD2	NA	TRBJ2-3	TGTGCCAGCACCGTACTAGCGGGGGGAGATACGCAGTATTTT	CASTVLAGGDTQYF
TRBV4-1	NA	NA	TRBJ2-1	TGCGCCAGCAGCCAGGGCAGCCCGTACAATGAGCAGTTCTTC	CASSQGSPYNEQFF
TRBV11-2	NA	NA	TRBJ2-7	TGTGCCAGCAGCTTATTTCCGGGAGACCCCTACGAGCAGTACTTC	CASSLFPGDPYEQYF